The present T cell receptor beta chain was sequenced within a study of spatial heterogeneity in lung cancer. Every cDNA TCR molecule received its own unique molecular identifier. TCRdb re-called the 5' RACE reads with MiXCR, one entry per CDR3 protein. The sample records approximately 81,000 distinct CDR3 sequences, about 12% being singletons. This clonotype was counted a few times. Germline loops: CDR1 MNHNS, CDR2 SASEGT. The CDR3 is 13 amino acids. The V end lost 5 bases, the J end lost 5 bases, and 13 bases lay between the germline ends. Time point of the sample: sample taken at primary tumor resection. Unsorted whole RNA from tumor, nontumor lung or frozen PBMC underwent sequencing. The donor population consisted of 72 patients with untreated, early-stage non-small cell lung cancer.

This TCR derives from a male donor with early-stage non-small cell lung cancer. This specimen was PBMCs, taken at surgery. This rearrangement joins TRBV6-1 to TRBJ2-7; possibly TRBD2 for D (5 bases). The CDR3 DNA reads as TGTGCCAGCAGTTCGGGATATTTAGACGAGCAGTACTTC. Its protein is CASSSGYLDEQYF.